This T cell receptor beta chain is from a study of T cells after yellow fever vaccination (dated by TCRdb to about 2019). About the investigation overall: Libraries from fractions with low cell numbers were prepared with the SMART-Seq v4 Ultra Low Input RNA kit. Blood was collected at multiple timepoints before and after primary and secondary immunization, and bulk PBMC replicates and cell subsets were isolated. Two healthy male donors, one aged 18 to 29 and one aged 30 to 40 years, made up the cohort. To follow T-cell clones before and after primary and booster YFV17D yellow fever vaccination, bulk TCR alpha and beta repertoires were sequenced over time. Study-level results and caveats: After the booster, most of the clones that had expanded following primary vaccination were detected again (around 97% of CD4 and 88% of CD8), which suggests that memory was broadly maintained. Compared with the primary T-cell response, the secondary T-cell response was faster but weaker, reaching its peak on day 5 rather than on day 15. A small share of clonotypes occurred in both CD4 and CD8 compartments, likely arising from convergent recombination. Only a couple of donors were included in the study, so the extent to which the findings can be generalized is limited. Because abundant contaminating clonotypes from the bulk population could be contained in FACS-sorted repertoires, computational filtering was required.

CDR1 and CDR2 are read off the germline V gene as SQVTM and ANQGSEA. The CDR3 covers 13 residues, taking in both the cysteine and the phenylalanine. The DNA shown is the 39-base CDR3, in frame from base 1. V is clipped by 4 bases and J by 0 bases, and the sequence between their germline boundaries is 9 bases long. This sample was sequenced with an Illumina NovaSeq 6000. Synthesis of TCR cDNA relied on 5'RACE template switching, a step that introduced a universal primer site along with unique molecular identifiers. Priming of cDNA synthesis was performed from both the TCR alpha and TCR beta constant segments. Library amplification involved two PCR steps, and the second step added sample barcodes and sequencing adapters. Sequencing of libraries was done on Illumina HiSeq 2500 (2x100 bp) or NovaSeq (2x150 bp). Turning to the authors' computational methods: MIGEC handled demultiplexing of reads and collapsing into UMI consensus sequences, while MiXCR performed V(D)J alignment. Vaccine-responding clonotypes were defined with edgeR using replicate PBMC samples, requiring FDR below 0.01 and a log2 fold change above 5 up to day 15. Each bulk clonotype received a CD4 or CD8 identity based on whether the sequenced CD4 or CD8 repertoire contained that clonotype at higher abundance. In TCRdb, the public reads were trimmed at Q25 with fastp and aligned with MiXCR, with productive beta chains retained. CDR3 protein duplicates are merged, each entry listing the most common genes and DNA. The V and J calls shown here were made by TCRdb, not taken from the authors' results. The sample yields some 200,000 distinct CDR3 sequences; around 3.1% were counted once. The top ten clonotypes cover around 3% of the sample.

The sample's treatment or condition label, in plain terms: live attenuated yellow fever vaccine strain. A standard Ficoll-Paque protocol was used to isolate PBMCs from peripheral blood. Dynabeads CD4 and CD8 positive selection kits were used to isolate the CD4 and CD8 T-cell fractions. TriZol was used to extract RNA from bulk PBMCs, from CD4 and CD8 fractions, and from dextramer-positive and dextramer-negative fractions. This clonotype was observed a few times. It has no known antigen specificity. No much larger clone exists at a distance of one base, and base qualities are not known. The receptor comes from a man aged 18 to 35 who received the YFV17D yellow fever vaccine. The sequence links TRBV29-1 to TRBJ1-1, with no D gene named confidently. The material was CD4+ T cells sorted from PBMCs, obtained 10 days after the yellow fever booster vaccination. The CDR3 reads as follows: CSVATLLNTEAFF. At the DNA level, the sequence is TGCAGCGTTGCTACTCTATTGAACACTGAAGCTTTCTTT.